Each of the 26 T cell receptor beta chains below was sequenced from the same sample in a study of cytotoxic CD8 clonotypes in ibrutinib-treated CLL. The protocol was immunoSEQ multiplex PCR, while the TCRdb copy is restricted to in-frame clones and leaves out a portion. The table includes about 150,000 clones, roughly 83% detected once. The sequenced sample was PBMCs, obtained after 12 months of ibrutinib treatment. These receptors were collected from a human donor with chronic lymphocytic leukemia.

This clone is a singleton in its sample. CDR3 loop: CAIKTGAGDTEAFF. The DNA for the CDR3 is TGTGCCATCAAGACAGGGGCGGGGGACACTGAAGCTTTCTTT. The chain uses TRBV10-3 and TRBJ1-1, with 8 nucleotides matching TRBD1. The CDR3 has 14 residues. The junction had 7 bases not matched to a gene; V was cut back by 7 bases and J by 3 bases. Germline CDR1 and CDR2: ENHRY and SYGVKD.

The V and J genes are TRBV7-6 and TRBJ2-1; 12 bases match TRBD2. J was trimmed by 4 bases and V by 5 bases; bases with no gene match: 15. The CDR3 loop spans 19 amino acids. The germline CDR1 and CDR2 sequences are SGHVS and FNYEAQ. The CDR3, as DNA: TGTGCCAGCAGCCTCCCGGGGGCTAGCGGGAGGGATACGTACAATGAGCAGTTCTTC. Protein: CASSLPGASGRDTYNEQFF.

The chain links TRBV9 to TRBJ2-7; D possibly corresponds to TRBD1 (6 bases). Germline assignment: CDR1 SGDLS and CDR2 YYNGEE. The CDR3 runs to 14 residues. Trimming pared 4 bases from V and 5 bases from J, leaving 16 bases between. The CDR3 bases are TGTGCCAGCAGCCCCCAGGGGCAAGGCGACGAGCAGTACTTC. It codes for CASSPQGQGDEQYF.

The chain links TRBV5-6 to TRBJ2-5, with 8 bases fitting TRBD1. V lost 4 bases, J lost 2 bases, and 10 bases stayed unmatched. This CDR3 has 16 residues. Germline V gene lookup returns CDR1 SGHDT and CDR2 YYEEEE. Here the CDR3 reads CASSPDRGAYQETQYF. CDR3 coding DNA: TGTGCCAGCAGCCCCGACAGGGGCGCCTATCAAGAGACCCAGTACTTC.

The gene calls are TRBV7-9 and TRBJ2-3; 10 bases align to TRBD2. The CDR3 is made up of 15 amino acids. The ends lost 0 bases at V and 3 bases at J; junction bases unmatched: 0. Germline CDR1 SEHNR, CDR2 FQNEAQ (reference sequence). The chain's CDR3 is CASSLASGRTDTQYF. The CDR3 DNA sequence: TGTGCCAGCAGCTTAGCTAGCGGGAGGACAGATACGCAGTATTTT.

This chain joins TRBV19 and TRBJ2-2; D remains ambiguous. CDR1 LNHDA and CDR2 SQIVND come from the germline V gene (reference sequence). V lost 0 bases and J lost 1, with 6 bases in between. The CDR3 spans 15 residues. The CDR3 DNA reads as TGTGCCAGTAGTATAGATCAGGTGAACACCGGGGAGCTGTTTTTT. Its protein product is CASSIDQVNTGELFF.

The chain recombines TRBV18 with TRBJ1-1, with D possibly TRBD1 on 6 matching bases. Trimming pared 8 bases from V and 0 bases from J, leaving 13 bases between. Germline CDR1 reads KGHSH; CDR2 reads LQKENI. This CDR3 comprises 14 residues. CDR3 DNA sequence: TGTGCCAGCCACATACAGGGCATGAACACTGAAGCTTTCTTT. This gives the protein CASHIQGMNTEAFF.

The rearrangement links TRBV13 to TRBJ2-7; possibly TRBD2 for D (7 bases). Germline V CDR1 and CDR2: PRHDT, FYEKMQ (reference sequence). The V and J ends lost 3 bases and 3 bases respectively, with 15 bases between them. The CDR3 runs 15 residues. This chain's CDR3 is CASSFKQGGSYEQYF. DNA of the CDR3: TGTGCCAGCAGCTTTAAACAGGGAGGGAGCTACGAGCAGTACTTC.

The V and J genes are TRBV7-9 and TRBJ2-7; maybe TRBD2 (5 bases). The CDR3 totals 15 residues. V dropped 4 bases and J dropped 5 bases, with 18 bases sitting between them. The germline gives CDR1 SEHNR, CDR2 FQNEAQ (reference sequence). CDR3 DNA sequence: TGTGCCAGCAGCTCAAGCGGACCCAATCGGAACGAGCAGTACTTC. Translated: CASSSSGPNRNEQYF.

CDR3 in amino acids: CASSLSDRVGNGYTF. The CDR3 DNA is TGTGCCAGCAGTCTCTCGGACAGGGTGGGCAATGGCTACACCTTC. This rearrangement joins TRBV28 to TRBJ1-2; 8 bases agree with TRBD1. The CDR3 runs to 15 residues. Unmatched junction bases numbered 11, after V lost 5 bases and J lost 6 bases. Germline V gene sequence: CDR1 MDHEN, CDR2 SYDVKM.

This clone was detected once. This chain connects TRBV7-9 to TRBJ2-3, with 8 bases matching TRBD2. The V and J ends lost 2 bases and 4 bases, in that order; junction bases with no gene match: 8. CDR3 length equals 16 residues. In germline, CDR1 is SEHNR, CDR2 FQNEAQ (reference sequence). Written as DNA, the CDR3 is TGTGCCAGCAGCTTACTTGCGGGAGGTCGCCCAGATACGCAGTATTTT. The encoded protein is CASSLLAGGRPDTQYF.

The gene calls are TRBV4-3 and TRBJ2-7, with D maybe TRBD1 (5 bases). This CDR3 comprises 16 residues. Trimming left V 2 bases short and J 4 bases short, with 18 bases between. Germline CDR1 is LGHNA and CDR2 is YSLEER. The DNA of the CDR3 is TGCGCCAGCAGCCAATCAACAGGACGTTACATGTACGAGCAGTACTTC. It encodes CASSQSTGRYMYEQYF.

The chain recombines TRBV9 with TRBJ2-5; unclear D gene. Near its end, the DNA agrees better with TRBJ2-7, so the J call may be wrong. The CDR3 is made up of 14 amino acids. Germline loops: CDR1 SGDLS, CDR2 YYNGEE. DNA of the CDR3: TGTGCCAGCAGCGTAGCTGGCGGCCCCTACGAGCAGTACTTC. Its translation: CASSVAGGPYEQYF.

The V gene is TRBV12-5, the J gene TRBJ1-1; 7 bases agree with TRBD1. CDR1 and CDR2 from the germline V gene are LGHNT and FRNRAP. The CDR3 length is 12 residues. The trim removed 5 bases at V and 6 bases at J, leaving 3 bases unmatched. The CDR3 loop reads CASGNTGAEAFF. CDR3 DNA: TGTGCTAGTGGTAACACAGGGGCTGAAGCTTTCTTT. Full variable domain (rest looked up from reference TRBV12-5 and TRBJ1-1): DARVTQTPRHKVTEMGQEVTMRCQPILGHNTVFWYRQTMMQGLELLAYFRNRAPLDDSGMPKDRFSAEMPDATLATLKIQPSEPRDSAVYFCASGNTGAEAFFGQGTRLTVV.

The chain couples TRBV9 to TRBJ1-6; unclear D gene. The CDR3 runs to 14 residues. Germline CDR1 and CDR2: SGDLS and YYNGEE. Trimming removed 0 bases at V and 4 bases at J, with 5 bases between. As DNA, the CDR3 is TGTGCCAGCAGCGTAGAACGGTATAATTCACCCCTCCACTTT. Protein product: CASSVERYNSPLHF.

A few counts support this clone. The CDR3 bases are TGTGCCAGTAGTAGGGGGCTGTTCAGCAATCAGCCCCAGCATTTT. Protein product: CASSRGLFSNQPQHF. The V and J genes are TRBV19 and TRBJ1-5; maybe TRBD1 (6 bases). V was trimmed by 4 bases and J by 1 base, leaving 11 bases between them. The CDR3 length is 15 residues. Germline V gene sequence: CDR1 LNHDA, CDR2 SQIVND (reference sequence).

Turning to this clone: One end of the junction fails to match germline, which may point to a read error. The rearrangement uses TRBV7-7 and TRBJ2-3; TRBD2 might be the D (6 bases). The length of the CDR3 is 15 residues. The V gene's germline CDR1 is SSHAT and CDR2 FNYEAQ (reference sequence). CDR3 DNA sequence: TGTGCTAGCAGCTTAGGCTCGGGAGAGGTAGATACGCAGTATTTT. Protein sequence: CASSLGSGEVDTQYF.

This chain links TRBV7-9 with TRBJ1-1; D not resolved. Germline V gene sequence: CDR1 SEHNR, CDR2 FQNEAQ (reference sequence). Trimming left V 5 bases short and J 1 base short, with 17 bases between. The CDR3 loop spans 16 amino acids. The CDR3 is CASSPGGGSQNTEAFF. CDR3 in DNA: TGTGCCAGCAGCCCCGGCGGTGGCAGTCAGAACACTGAAGCTTTCTTT.

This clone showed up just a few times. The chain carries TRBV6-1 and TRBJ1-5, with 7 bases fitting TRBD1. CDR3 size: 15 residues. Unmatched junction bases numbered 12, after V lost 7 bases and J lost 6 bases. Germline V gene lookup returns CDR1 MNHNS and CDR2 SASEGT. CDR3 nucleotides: TGTGCCAGCATGAAAGGGGGCGGATATGGTCAGCCCCAGCATTTT. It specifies CASMKGGGYGQPQHF.

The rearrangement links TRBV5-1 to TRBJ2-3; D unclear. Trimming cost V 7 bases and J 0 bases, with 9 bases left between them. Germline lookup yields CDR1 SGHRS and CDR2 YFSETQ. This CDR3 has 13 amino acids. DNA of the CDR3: TGCGCCAGCGGCGGTGTCAGCACAGATACGCAGTATTTT. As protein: CASGGVSTDTQYF.

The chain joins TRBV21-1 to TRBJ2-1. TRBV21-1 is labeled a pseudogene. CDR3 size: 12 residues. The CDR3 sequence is CASHRDEAEQFF. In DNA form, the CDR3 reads TGTGCCAGCCACCGGGACGAAGCCGAGCAGTTCTTC.

The CDR3 coding sequence is TGTGCCAGCAGCTTAATGGGAGGGACAGGAGAGACCCAGTACTTC. Residues: CASSLMGGTGETQYF. This chain links TRBV7-8 with TRBJ2-5; the D gene is possibly TRBD1 (8 bases). The CDR3 covers 15 residues. CDR1 is SGHVS and CDR2 is FQNEAQ in the germline V gene. V lost 2 bases, J lost 4 bases, and 14 bases lay in between.

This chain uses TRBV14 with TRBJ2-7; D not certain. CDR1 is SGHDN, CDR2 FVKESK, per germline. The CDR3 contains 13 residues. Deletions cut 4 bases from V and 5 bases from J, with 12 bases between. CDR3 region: CASSPTLTHEQYF. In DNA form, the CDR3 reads TGTGCCAGCAGCCCGACTTTAACTCACGAGCAGTACTTC.

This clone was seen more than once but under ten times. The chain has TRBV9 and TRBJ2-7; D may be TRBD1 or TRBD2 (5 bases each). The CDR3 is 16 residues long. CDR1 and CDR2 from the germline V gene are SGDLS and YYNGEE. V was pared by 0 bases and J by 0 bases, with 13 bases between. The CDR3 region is CASSVAGTQSSYEQYF. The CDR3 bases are TGTGCCAGCAGCGTAGCCGGGACCCAAAGCTCCTACGAGCAGTACTTC.

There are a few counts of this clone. The CDR3 nucleotides read TGTGCCAGCAGCTTATGGGGGCCGGGGGATTTTGGCTACACCTTC. Protein: CASSLWGPGDFGYTF. The V gene is TRBV7-2, the J gene TRBJ1-2; TRBD1 might be the D (6 bases). The CDR3 loop spans 15 amino acids. The V gene's germline CDR1 is SGHTA and CDR2 FQGNSA. V was cut by 2 bases and J by 7 bases, with 17 bases left in between. The full variable domain, its missing parts supplied by reference TRBV7-2 and TRBJ1-2, is GAGVSQSPSNKVTEKGKDVELRCDPISGHTALYWYRQSLGQGLEFLIYFQGNSAPDKSGLPSDRFSAERTGGSVSTLTIQRTQQEDSAVYLCASSLWGPGDFGYTFGSGTRLTVV.

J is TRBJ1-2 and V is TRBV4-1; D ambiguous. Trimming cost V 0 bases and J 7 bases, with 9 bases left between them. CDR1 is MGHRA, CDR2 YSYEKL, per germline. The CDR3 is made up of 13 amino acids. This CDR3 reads CASSQENRGGYTF. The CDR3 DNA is TGCGCCAGCAGCCAAGAGAATCGGGGTGGCTACACCTTC.